What follows is one T cell receptor (beta chain) and its context. Antigen unknown. This sample is drawn from a study of T cell responses to AZD1222 COVID-19 vaccine. Germline V gene lookup returns CDR1 SGHVS and CDR2 FQNEAQ. The CDR3 has 15 amino acids. J was trimmed by 5 bases and V by 8 bases; bases with no gene match: 10. Findings and caveats of the study: Across the whole spike, CD4 TCRs peaked at regions 160-218 and 743-854. Close to half of spike-specific TCRs reportedly recognize unmutated variant regions. Researchers took repertoire samples only after the peak T cell response had come.

Sequencing used immunoSEQ multiplex PCR; TCRdb keeps in-frame clones, though not all of them. The table includes 140,000 to 150,000 clones, around nine tenths detected once. The TCR sequence derives from an adult in good health. The chain combines TRBV7-8 with TRBJ2-1; 9 bases agree with TRBD2. This material consisted of peripheral blood, taken on day 0 of AZD1222 vaccination. In nucleotides, the CDR3 is TGTGCCAGCTCACCCCTAGCGGGGCTGAACAATGAGCAGTTCTTC. As protein: CASSPLAGLNNEQFF.